These T cell receptor beta chains were read from a single sample in a study of blood T cell repertoires in COVID-19. The protocol was immunoSEQ multiplex PCR, while the TCRdb copy is restricted to in-frame clones and leaves out a portion. The table has approximately 280,000 clones, around 86% seen once; the top ten hold 2.6%. Sample: PBMCs or T cells enriched from blood (not recorded which). Source of these receptors: a woman aged 18-35 years who had recovered from COVID-19. The CDR3 runs from the conserved cysteine through the conserved F or W. Clone size is stated in some rows and not others, as once, few, many or a class when expanded.

- | TRBV2 | CASIENPRWEAFF
few | TRBV5-4 | CASSLAGTGGNGYTF
- | TRBV7-6 | CASSLEWGDATYEQYF
- | TRBV24-1 | CATSGGGLVSYNEQFF
- | TRBV5-1 | CASKAAGSNSPLHF
- | TRBV13 | CASSRNRVGYGYTF
- | TRBV9 | CASSARYLRGQGEQFF
- | TRBV27 | CASSFGGDQPQHF
- | TRBV18 | CASSPRGGQGREQYF
once | TRBV9 | CASSAVSNQPQHF
- | TRBV9 | CASSVTGRNYGYTF
- | TRBV27 | CASSFPGQGINEQFF
- | TRBV19 | CASSQRTGLITYGYTF
- | TRBV12-3/TRBV12-4 | CASTGQGNTEAFF
- | TRBV6-4 | CASSDHGSRTSGRADGYNEQFF
- | TRBV21-1 | CASSNGTPASEQYF
- | TRBV30 | CAWGGGGSHRGSYNEQFF
- | TRBV7-8 | CASSLRPAGQGINQPQHF
- | TRBV12-3/TRBV12-4 | CASSFAGEAFF
- | TRBV12-3/TRBV12-4 | CASSLVAFQEQYF
- | TRBV12-3/TRBV12-4 | CASGNRGNQPQHF
once | TRBV27 | CASSFGTGRYEQYF
- | TRBV7-9 | CASSPRTGPYEQYF
- | TRBV5-6 | CASSKRARNTEAFF
- | TRBV6-2/TRBV6-3 | CASGPRRQETQYF
once | TRBV6-5 | CASSLESATRSPLHF
once | TRBV3-1/TRBV3-2 | CASSRTSGFSYEQYF
- | TRBV6-5 | CASSYGRADYEQYF
- | TRBV30 | CAWSVGAGNTIYF
- | TRBV5-6 | CASSSQGRSKGDTEAFF
- | TRBV3-1/TRBV3-2 | CASSQAETSGLTDTQYF
- | TRBV5-1 | CASSLSGTTQETQYF
- | TRBV10-3 | CAISVGADRDAEAFF